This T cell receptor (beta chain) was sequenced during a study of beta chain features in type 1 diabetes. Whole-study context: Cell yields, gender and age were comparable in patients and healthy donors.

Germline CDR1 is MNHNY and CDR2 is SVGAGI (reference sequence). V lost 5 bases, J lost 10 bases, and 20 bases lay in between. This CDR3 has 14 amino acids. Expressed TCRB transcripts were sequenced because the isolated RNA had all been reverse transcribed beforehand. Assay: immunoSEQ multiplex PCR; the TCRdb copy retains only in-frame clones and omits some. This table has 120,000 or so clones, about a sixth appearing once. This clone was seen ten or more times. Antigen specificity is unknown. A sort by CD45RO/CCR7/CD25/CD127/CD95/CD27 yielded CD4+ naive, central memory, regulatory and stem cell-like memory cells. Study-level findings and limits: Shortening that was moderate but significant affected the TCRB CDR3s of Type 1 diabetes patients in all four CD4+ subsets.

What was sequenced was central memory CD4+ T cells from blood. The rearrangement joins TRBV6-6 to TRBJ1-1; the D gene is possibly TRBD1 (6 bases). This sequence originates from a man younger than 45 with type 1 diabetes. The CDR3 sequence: CASSDRTEFSGAFF. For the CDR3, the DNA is TGTGCCAGCAGTGATAGGACAGAGTTTTCTGGAGCTTTCTTT.